The clone carrying this T cell receptor (beta chain) was counted only a few times. As yet, its antigen is unknown. One end of the junction is discordant with germline, which a read error may explain. The donors, aged roughly 6 to 100, were healthy Caucasians from Russia. Per sample, a minimum of 6 million PBMCs were isolated. Primed by a sample-barcoded 5' primer and a J-beta primer mix, a second PCR proceeded for 7 to 11 cycles. TCRdb reanalysed the 5' RACE reads using MiXCR and keeps one entry per CDR3 protein. The data contain 800,000 or so distinct CDR3 sequences, roughly 25% of them seen just once; the ten biggest clones take up more than 3%. The CDR3 extends over 16 amino acids. Germline-derived CDR1 and CDR2 are SGHRS and YFSETQ. This sample was taken from a study of blood T cells in healthy people across ages. Findings and limits, study-wide: PBMCs left unsorted prevented a conclusive naive versus antigen-experienced comparison.

These same data were also listed under a study on T cells of mothers and their children. That work adds: The donors comprised about 6 children and their three healthy Caucasian mothers.

Specimen: blood. The clonotype comes from a boy between 5 and 17 years old in good health. The V gene is TRBV5-1, the J gene TRBJ2-7; the match to TRBD2 covers 8 bases. For the CDR3, the DNA is TGCGCCGGCAGGACAACGAGCGGGGGCCAGGCCTACGAGCAGTACTTC. Amino acid sequence: CAGRTTSGGQAYEQYF.